The sequence of this T cell receptor beta chain was determined in a study of tissue T cells after allogeneic stem cell transplantation. Only a few counts were recorded for this clone. This CDR3 spans 11 amino acids. In germline, CDR1 is LNHDA, CDR2 SQIVND (reference sequence). V shed 7 bases and J 9 bases; nucleotides not matched to a gene: 3. GI sites, liver, skin and spleen were taken after median 9.75 post-mortem hours. Sequenced by immunoSEQ multiplex PCR; TCRdb stores in-frame clones only, minus some. The sample contains around 2,000 clones, around 76% of which appear only once. The sequence derives from a male patient aged 35-69 years with steroid-refractory graft-versus-host disease after an allogeneic stem cell transplant. Some T cells could come from the graft donor. The rearrangement links TRBV19 to TRBJ2-3; 8 bases are shared with TRBD1. Sequencing used ileal tissue, obtained at autopsy. Here the CDR3 DNA reads TGTGCCAGTACTCACAGGGGGACGCAGTATTTT. As protein: CASTHRGTQYF.